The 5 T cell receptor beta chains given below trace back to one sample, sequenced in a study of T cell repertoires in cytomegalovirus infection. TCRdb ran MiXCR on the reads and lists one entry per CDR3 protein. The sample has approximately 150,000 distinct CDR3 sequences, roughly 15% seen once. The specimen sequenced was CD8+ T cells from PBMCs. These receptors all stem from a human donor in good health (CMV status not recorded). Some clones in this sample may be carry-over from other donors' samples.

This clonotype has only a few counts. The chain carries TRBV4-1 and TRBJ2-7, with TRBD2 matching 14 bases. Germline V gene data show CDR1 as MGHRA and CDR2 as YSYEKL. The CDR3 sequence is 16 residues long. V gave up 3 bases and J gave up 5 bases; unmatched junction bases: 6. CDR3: CASSHLGLAGDHEQYF. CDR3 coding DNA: TGCGCCAGCAGCCATCTGGGACTAGCGGGAGACCACGAGCAGTACTTC.

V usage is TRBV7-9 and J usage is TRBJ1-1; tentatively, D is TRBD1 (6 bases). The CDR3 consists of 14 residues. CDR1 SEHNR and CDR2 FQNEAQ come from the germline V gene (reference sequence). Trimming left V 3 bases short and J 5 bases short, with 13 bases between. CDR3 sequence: CASSLIGGETEAFF. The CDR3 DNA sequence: TGTGCCAGCAGCTTGATAGGGGGTGAGACTGAAGCTTTCTTT.

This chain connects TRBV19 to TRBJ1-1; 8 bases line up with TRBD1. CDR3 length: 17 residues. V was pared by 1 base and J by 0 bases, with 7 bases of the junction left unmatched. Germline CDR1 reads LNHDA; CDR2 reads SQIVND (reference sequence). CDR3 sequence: CASSIGLGDRMNTEAFF. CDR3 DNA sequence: TGTGCCAGTAGTATAGGGTTGGGGGACAGGATGAACACTGAAGCTTTCTTT.

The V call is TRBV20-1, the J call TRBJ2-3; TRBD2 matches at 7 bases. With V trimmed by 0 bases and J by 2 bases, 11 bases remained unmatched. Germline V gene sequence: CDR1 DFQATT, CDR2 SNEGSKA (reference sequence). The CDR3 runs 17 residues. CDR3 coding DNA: TGCAGTGCTAGAGATCCGCTCAGTCGGGGGGACACAGATACGCAGTATTTT. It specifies CSARDPLSRGDTDTQYF.

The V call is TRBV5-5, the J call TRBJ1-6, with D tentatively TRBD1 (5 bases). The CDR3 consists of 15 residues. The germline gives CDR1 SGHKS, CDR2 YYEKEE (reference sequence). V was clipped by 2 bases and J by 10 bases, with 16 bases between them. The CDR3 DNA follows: TGTGCCAGCAGCTTCGAGGGACGGGGAAAATCACCCCTCCACTTT. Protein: CASSFEGRGKSPLHF.